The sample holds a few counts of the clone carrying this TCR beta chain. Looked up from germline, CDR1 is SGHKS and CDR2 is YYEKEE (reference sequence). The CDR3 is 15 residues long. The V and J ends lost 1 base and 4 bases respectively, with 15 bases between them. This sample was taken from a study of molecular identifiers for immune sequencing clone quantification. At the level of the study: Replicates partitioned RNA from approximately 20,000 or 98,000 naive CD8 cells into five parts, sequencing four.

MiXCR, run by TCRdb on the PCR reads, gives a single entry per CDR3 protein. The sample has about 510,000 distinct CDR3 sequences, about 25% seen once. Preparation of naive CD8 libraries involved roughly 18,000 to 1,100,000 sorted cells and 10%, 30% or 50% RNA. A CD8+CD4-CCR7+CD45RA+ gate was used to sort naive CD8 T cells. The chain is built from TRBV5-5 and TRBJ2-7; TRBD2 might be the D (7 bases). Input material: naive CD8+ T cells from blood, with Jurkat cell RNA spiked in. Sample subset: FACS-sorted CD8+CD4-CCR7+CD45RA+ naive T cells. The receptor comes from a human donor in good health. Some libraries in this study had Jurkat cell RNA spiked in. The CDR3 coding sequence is TGTGCCAGCAGCTTGTCCCGGGGGGCGGGGTACGAGCAGTACTTC. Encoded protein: CASSLSRGAGYEQYF.